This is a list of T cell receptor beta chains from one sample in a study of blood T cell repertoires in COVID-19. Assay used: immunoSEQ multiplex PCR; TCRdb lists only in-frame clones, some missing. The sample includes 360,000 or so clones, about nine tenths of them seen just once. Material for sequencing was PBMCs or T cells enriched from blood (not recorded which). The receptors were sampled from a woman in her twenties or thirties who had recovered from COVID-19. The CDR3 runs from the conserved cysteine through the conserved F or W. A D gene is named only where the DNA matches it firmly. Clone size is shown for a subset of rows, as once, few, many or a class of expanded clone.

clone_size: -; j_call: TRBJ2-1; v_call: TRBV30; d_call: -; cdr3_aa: CAWSVRTDAFF; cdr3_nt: TGTGCCTGGAGTGTAAGAACAGATGCATTCTTC
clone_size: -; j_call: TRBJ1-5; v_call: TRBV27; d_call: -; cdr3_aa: CASSPPDSLNSNQPQHF; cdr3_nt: TGTGCCAGCAGCCCTCCTGACAGCCTTAATAGCAATCAGCCCCAGCATTTT
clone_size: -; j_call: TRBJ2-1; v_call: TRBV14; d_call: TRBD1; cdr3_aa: CASSQHRDRADEQFF; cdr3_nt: TGTGCCAGCAGCCAACACCGGGACAGGGCAGATGAGCAGTTCTTC
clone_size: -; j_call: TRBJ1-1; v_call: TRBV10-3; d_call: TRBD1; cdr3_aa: CAISPGTGQQNTEAFF; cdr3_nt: TGTGCCATCAGTCCTGGTACGGGACAGCAGAACACTGAAGCTTTCTTT
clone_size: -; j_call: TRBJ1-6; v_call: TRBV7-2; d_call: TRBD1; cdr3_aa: CASSLVPPGQGNSPLHF; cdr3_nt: TGTGCCAGCAGCTTAGTCCCACCCGGACAGGGCAACTCACCCCTCCACTTT
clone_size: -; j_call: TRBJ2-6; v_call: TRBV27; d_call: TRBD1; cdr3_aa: CASSLWGDRSSGANVLTF; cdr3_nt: TGTGCCAGCAGTTTATGGGGGGACAGGAGCTCTGGGGCCAACGTCCTGACTTTC
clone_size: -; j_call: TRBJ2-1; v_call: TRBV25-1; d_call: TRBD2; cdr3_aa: CASSGGSGRGGEQFF; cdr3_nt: TGTGCCAGCAGTGGGGGGAGCGGGAGAGGGGGTGAGCAGTTCTTC
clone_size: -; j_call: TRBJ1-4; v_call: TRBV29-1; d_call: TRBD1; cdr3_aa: CSVKIRTGVDEKLFF; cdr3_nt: TGCAGCGTCAAGATCCGGACAGGGGTAGATGAAAAACTGTTTTTT
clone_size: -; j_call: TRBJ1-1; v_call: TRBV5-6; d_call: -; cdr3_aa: CASSQVSWDKNTEAFF; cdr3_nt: TGTGCCAGCAGCCAGGTCTCATGGGACAAGAACACTGAAGCTTTCTTT
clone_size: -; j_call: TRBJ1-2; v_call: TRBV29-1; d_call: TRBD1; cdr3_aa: CSDYAPTGGATF; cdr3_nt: TGCAGCGACTACGCCCCTACAGGGGGCGCGACCTTC
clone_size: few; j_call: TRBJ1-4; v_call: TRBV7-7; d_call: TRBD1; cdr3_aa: CASSLGTGGLQNEKLFF; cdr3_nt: TGTGCCAGCAGCTTGGGGACAGGGGGCCTGCAGAATGAAAAACTGTTTTTT
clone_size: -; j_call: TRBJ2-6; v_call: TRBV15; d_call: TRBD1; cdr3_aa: CATSSRGSGANVLTF; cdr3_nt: TGTGCCACCAGCAGCAGGGGGTCTGGGGCCAACGTCCTGACTTTC
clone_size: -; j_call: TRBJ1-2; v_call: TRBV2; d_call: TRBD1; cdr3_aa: CASSLKTGYGYTF; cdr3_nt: TGTGCCAGCAGTCTGAAGACAGGGTATGGCTACACCTTC
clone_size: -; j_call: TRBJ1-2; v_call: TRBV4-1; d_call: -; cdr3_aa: CASSQVGVRGSGYTF; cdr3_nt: TGCGCCAGCAGCCAAGTCGGGGTCAGGGGCTCGGGCTACACCTTC
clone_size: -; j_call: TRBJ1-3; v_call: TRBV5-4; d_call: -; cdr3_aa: CASSFRDTDTIYF; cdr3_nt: TGTGCCAGCAGCTTCCGGGACACCGACACCATATATTTT
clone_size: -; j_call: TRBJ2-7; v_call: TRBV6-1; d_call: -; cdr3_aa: CASSVNVLTLSSYEQYF; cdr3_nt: TGTGCCAGCAGTGTCAATGTCCTAACTCTGAGCTCCTACGAGCAGTACTTC
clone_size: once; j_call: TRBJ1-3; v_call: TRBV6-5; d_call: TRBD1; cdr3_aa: CASSYLQGGGNTIYF; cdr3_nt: TGTGCCAGCAGTTACTTACAGGGGGGCGGAAACACCATATATTTT
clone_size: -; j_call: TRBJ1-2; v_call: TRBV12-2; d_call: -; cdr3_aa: CASRCPYPRGYRYTF; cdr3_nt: TGTGCAAGTCGCTGTCCATATCCCAGGGGTTATCGCTACACCTTC
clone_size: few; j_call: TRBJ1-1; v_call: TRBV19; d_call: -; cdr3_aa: CASRIPSGGYTEAFF; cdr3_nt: TGTGCCAGTAGAATCCCCTCGGGGGGGTACACTGAAGCTTTCTTT
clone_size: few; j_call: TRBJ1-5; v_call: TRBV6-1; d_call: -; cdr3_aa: CASSDNDEDQPQHF; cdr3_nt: TGTGCCAGCAGTGATAATGATGAGGATCAGCCCCAGCATTTT
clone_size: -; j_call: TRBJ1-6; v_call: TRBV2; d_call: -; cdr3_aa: CASSGGLQSPSPLHF; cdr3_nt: TGTGCCAGCAGTGGGGGACTCCAATCCCCTTCACCCCTCCACTTT
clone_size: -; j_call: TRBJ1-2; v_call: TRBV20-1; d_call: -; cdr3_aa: CSASWWKGDGKSYGYTF; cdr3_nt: TGCAGTGCTAGTTGGTGGAAGGGGGACGGAAAGAGCTATGGCTACACCTTC
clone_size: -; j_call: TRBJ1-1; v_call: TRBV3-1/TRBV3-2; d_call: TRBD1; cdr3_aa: CASRRWDSHTEAFF; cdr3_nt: TGTGCCAGCAGACGATGGGACAGCCACACTGAAGCTTTCTTT
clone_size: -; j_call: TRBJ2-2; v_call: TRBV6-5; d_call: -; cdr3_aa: CAVRGTGELFF; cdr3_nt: TGTGCCGTCCGCGGCACCGGGGAGCTGTTTTTT
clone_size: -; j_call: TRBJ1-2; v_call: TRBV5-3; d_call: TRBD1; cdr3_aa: CARSPFRGFGYTF; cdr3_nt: TGTGCCAGAAGCCCATTCAGGGGGTTTGGCTACACCTTC
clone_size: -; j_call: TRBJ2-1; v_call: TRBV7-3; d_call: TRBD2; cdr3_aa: CASSPGLVRNEQFF; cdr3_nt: TGTGCCAGCAGTCCTGGACTAGTTCGAAATGAGCAGTTCTTC
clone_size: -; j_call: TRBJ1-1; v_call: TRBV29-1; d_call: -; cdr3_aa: CSSSGGGDTEAFF; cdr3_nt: TGCAGCTCCTCGGGGGGAGGCGACACTGAAGCTTTCTTT
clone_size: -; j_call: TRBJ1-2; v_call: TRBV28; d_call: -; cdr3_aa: CASSLGTSYGYTF; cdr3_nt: TGTGCCAGCAGTTTGGGGACAAGCTATGGCTACACCTTC
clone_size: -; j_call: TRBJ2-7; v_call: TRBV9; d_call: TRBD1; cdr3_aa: CASSVADRAYEQYF; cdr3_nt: TGTGCCAGCAGCGTAGCCGACAGGGCCTACGAGCAGTACTTC
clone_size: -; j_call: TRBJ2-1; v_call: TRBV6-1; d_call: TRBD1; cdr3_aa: CASSEFSGTGYNEQFF; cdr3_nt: TGTGCCAGCAGTGAATTTTCCGGGACAGGGTACAATGAGCAGTTCTTC
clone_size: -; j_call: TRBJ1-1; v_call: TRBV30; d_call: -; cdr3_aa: CAWSVRVDTEAFF; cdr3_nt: TGTGCCTGGAGTGTACGAGTGGACACTGAAGCTTTCTTT
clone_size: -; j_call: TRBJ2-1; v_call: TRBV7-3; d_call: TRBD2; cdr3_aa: CASSLSGRNEQFF; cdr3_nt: TGTGCCAGCAGCTTAAGCGGGAGAAATGAGCAGTTCTTC
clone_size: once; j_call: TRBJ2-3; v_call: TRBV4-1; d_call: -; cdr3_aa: CASSQEWRPLPDTQYF; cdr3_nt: TGCGCCAGCAGCCAAGAGTGGAGACCACTTCCAGATACGCAGTATTTT
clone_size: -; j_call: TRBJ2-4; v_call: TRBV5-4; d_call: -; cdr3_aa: CASSLGLAKNIQYF; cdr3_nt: TGTGCCAGCAGCTTGGGGCTAGCCAAAAACATTCAGTACTTC
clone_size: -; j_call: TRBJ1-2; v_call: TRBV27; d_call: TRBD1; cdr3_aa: CASSTDRGQGGYTF; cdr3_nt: TGTGCCAGCAGCACGGACAGGGGGCAGGGGGGCTACACCTTC
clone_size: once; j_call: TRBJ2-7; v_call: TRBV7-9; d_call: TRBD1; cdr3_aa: CASSLGQGQPYEQYF; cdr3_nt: TGTGCCAGCAGCTTAGGACAGGGGCAGCCATACGAGCAGTACTTC
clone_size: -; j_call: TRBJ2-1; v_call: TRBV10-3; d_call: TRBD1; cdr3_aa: CAISRDRDYNEQFF; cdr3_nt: TGTGCCATCAGCCGGGACAGGGACTACAATGAGCAGTTCTTC
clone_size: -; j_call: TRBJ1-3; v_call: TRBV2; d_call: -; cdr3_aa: CASSELGGYSGNTIYF; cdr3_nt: TGTGCCAGCAGTGAACTTGGAGGATACTCTGGAAACACCATATATTTT
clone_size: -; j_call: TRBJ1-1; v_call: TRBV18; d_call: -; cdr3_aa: CASSPFEELGEAFF; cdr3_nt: TGTGCCAGCTCACCCTTTGAGGAGCTAGGTGAAGCTTTCTTT
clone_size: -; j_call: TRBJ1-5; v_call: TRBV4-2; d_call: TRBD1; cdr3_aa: CASSQGGQGPNQPQHF; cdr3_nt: TGTGCCAGCAGCCAAGGGGGACAGGGGCCTAATCAGCCCCAGCATTTT
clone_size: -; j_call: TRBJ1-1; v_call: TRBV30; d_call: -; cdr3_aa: CAWARGNTEAFF; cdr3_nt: TGTGCCTGGGCCAGGGGAAACACTGAAGCTTTCTTT
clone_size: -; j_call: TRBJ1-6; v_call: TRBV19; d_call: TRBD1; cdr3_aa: CASSRDSNSPLHF; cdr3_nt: TGTGCCAGTAGTAGGGACAGTAATTCACCCCTCCACTTT
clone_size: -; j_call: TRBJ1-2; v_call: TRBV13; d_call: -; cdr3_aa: CASSSTGRTGYTF; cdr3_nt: TGTGCCAGCAGCTCGACAGGTCGTACGGGCTACACCTTC
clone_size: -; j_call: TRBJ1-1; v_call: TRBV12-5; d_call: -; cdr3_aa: CASGLGPHTEAFF; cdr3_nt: TGTGCTAGTGGCCTAGGCCCCCACACTGAAGCTTTCTTT
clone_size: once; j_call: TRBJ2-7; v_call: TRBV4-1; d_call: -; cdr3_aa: CASSQDQGTNEQYF; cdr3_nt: TGCGCCAGCAGCCAAGATCAGGGGACGAACGAGCAGTACTTC
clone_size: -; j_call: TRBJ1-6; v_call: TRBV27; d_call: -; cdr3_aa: CASSFTIQGSYNSPLHF; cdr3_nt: TGTGCCAGCAGTTTCACGATTCAGGGATCCTATAATTCACCCCTCCACTTT
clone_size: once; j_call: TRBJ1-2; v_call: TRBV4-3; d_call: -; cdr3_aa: CASSPSRFEVMWGYTF; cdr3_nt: TGCGCCAGCAGCCCCAGCCGGTTCGAGGTGATGTGGGGCTACACCTTC
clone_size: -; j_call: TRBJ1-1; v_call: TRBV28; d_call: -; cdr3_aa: CASSRNTEAFF; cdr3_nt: TGTGCCAGCAGCAGGAACACTGAAGCTTTCTTT
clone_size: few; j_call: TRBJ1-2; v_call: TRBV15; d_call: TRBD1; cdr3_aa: CATSLNPTTTGDYGYTF; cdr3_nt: TGTGCCACCAGCCTTAATCCAACTACGACAGGGGACTATGGCTACACCTTC
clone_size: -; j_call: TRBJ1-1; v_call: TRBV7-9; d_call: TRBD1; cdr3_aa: CASSQSGGITEAFF; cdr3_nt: TGTGCCAGCAGCCAATCAGGGGGTATCACTGAAGCTTTCTTT
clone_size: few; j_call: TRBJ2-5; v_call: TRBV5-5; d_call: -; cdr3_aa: CASGGRRWQETQYF; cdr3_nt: TGTGCCAGCGGAGGGCGGCGATGGCAAGAGACCCAGTACTTC
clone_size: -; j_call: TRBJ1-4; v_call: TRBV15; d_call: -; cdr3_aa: CATSRDRGSTNEKLFF; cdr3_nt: TGTGCCACCAGCAGAGACCGAGGGTCGACTAATGAAAAACTGTTTTTT
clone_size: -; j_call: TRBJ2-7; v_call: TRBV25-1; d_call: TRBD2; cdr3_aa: CASSGRGTSGNLFGQYF; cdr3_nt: TGTGCCAGCAGTGGCCGAGGGACTAGCGGGAACCTCTTTGGGCAGTACTTC
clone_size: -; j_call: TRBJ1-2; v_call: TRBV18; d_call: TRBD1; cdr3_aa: CASSWDRVFVGYGYTF; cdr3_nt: TGTGCCAGCTCCTGGGACAGAGTTTTCGTTGGTTATGGCTACACCTTC
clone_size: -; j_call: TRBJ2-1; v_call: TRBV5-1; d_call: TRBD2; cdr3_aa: CASSLVASGGWYNEQFF; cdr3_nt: TGCGCCAGCAGCTTGGTGGCTAGCGGGGGGTGGTACAATGAGCAGTTCTTC
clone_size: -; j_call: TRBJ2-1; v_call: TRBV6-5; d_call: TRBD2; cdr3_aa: CASSLSGRAYEQFF; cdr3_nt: TGTGCCAGCAGCCTCAGCGGGAGGGCCTATGAGCAGTTCTTC
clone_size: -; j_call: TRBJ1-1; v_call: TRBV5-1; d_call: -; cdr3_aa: CASSGGVGTEAFF; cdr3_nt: TGCGCCAGCAGTGGGGGGGTTGGCACTGAAGCTTTCTTT
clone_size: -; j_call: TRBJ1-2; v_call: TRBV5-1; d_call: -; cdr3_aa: CASSSQGVAYGYTF; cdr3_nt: TGCGCCAGCAGCTCACAGGGTGTTGCCTATGGCTACACCTTC